This T cell receptor beta chain came from a study of OX40 agonist ivuxolimab in advanced cancers. The study in broad terms: Ivuxolimab was a fully human IgG2 agonistic monoclonal antibody targeting the costimulatory receptor OX40 (CD134). Intravenous ivuxolimab was administered to patients every 2 weeks at six dose levels: 0.01, 0.1, 0.3, 1.5, 3 and 10 mg/kg. Of the approximately 54 patients in dose escalation, about 20 had hepatocellular carcinoma, some 15 had melanoma, 9 had renal cell carcinoma and 9 had head and neck cancer. In the dose-escalation cohort, 82.7% of patients were male, and the mean age was approximately 55 years, with a range of roughly 23 to 85. Patients were allowed to have had prior anti-PD-1, anti-PD-L1 or anti-CTLA-4 therapy, and 40% of the dose-escalation patients had previously received checkpoint inhibitors. Partial responses occurred in three dose-escalation patients, of whom one had hepatocellular carcinoma and two had cutaneous melanoma. The point of sequencing TCRbeta in the periphery was to test whether ivuxolimab changed TCR sequence diversity and drove clonal T-cell expansion. The paper reports the monotherapy dose-escalation portion (N ≈ 50 patients) of the phase I ivuxolimab trial. What the research found in general, with its limitations: At doses of 0.1 to 3.0 mg/kg, clonal expansion of both CD4+ and CD8+ blood T cells was observed from baseline to week 6. Low levels of normalized T-cell clonal expansion were also seen in some patients who did not respond. The antigen specificity of the clonally expanded peripheral T cells was not determined. After ivuxolimab, CD8+ T cells had more expanded clones than CD4+ T cells on average. In the 0.1-3.0 mg/kg groups, partial responders were among the patients with the lowest normalized peripheral clonal expansion, particularly in CD8+ T cells.

The trial excluded patients who had a history of autoimmune disease or who were on systemic immunosuppression. Peripheral blood for TCR sequencing was drawn from every dose cohort at baseline, at cycle 4 day 1 and at cycle 7 day 1. The samples were taken from a phase I, first-in-human, multicenter, open-label dose-escalation trial of ivuxolimab. Adults with locally advanced or metastatic melanoma, renal cell, hepatocellular, or head and neck squamous cell carcinoma were enrolled in the trial. Before TCR sequencing, CD4+ T cells and CD8+ T cells from peripheral blood were sorted into separate populations. Genomic DNA was isolated from the sorted cells so that the TCRbeta CDR3 region could be sequenced. The immunoSEQ Assay was used to sequence the TCRbeta CDR3 regions. Held by TCRdb, this immuneACCESS table contains in-frame sequences only and omits some clones. Under half of the omission traces to an unresolved V gene where checked; the cause of the rest is unknown. This sample lists some 87,000 clones; 85% to 95% were detected once. Of the sample, around 0.43% falls within the top ten clones.

A single count supports this clone. It lacks a known antigen. One base away there is no much larger clone; base qualities are not given. Clipping removes 8 bases from V and 15 bases from J, with 21 as the unmatched junction base count. The germline V gene (reference sequence) yields LNHNV for CDR1 and YYDKDF for CDR2. The CDR3 runs 15 residues from the cysteine to the phenylalanine. Only the CDR3 part of the read is kept: 45 bases, read in frame from the first base. Sample: CD4+ or CD8+ T cells sorted from blood, taken in a trial of the OX40 agonist ivuxolimab. Recombination connected TRBV15 to TRBJ2-1, with 8 bases matching TRBD2. This TCR was recovered from an adult with an advanced solid tumor such as melanoma, head and neck, liver or kidney cancer. The encoded CDR3 is CATQTRKANSGTRFF. The nucleotide sequence is given as TGTGCCACCCAAACCAGGAAGGCAAACTCCGGGACTAGGTTCTTC.